The 18 T cell receptor beta chains given below trace back to one sample, sequenced in a study of T cells in Graves' hyperthyroidism and ophthalmopathy. RNA transcripts provided the source from which TCR beta CDR3 regions were amplified. The TCR CDR3 was amplified in a first-round RT-PCR using the HTBI primer set. TCRdb passed the multiplex PCR reads through MiXCR, listing each CDR3 protein once. Here the sample spans around 400,000 distinct CDR3 sequences, nearly 15% being singletons. Sequencing was carried out using blood. These receptors all stem from a woman aged 60-75 years with Graves' ophthalmopathy.

There are a few counts of this clonotype. This chain uses TRBV10-3 with TRBJ2-1; D remains ambiguous. This CDR3 is built from 17 residues. Germline lookup yields CDR1 ENHRY and CDR2 SYGVKD. V gave up 3 bases and J gave up 4 bases, with 19 bases separating them. DNA of the CDR3: TGTGCCATCAGTGAAGTGGGTACTTCAAACTTATACAATGAGCAGTTCTTC. Amino acids: CAISEVGTSNLYNEQFF.

This clonotype was detected only a few times. This rearrangement joins TRBV20-1 to TRBJ1-5; TRBD1 might be the D (5 bases). CDR3 size: 14 residues. V was trimmed by 5 bases and J by 2 bases, leaving 13 bases between them. Germline V gene data show CDR1 as DFQATT and CDR2 as SNEGSKA (reference sequence). CDR3 DNA: TGCAGTGCTCCCGGGGACTATGGCAATCAGCCCCAGCATTTT. It is translated as CSAPGDYGNQPQHF.

This clonotype has at least ten counts. This chain joins TRBV20-1 and TRBJ2-7; D gene ambiguous. The CDR3 totals 13 residues. The germline V and J ends were trimmed by 6 bases and 2 bases, with 14 bases remaining between them. Germline V gene lookup returns CDR1 DFQATT and CDR2 SNEGSKA (reference sequence). The CDR3 DNA sequence: TGCAGTGCGTCTCGGATGCCCACCTACGAGCAGTACTTC. Amino acid sequence: CSASRMPTYEQYF.

This clonotype was detected many times. The chain recombines TRBV20-1 with TRBJ2-5; 7 nucleotides match TRBD2. This CDR3 region has 15 residues. Germline trimming cut 4 bases from V and 5 bases from J; bases unmatched to any gene: 13. Germline V gene sequence: CDR1 DFQATT, CDR2 SNEGSKA (reference sequence). CDR3 protein: CSATAAGTFSETQYF. The CDR3 coding sequence is TGCAGTGCTACCGCAGCGGGAACCTTTTCTGAGACCCAGTACTTC.

This clonotype was observed at least ten times. V gene TRBV2 combines with J gene TRBJ2-1; D is undetermined. CDR3 length: 14 amino acids. The germline V gene has CDR1 SNHLY and CDR2 FYNNEI. With 7 bases removed from V and 1 base from J, the gap between germline ends came to 11 bases. This chain's CDR3 is CASNSGISYNEQFF. CDR3 DNA sequence: TGTGCCAGCAACTCCGGAATATCCTACAATGAGCAGTTCTTC.

The chain couples TRBV18 to TRBJ2-1, with 11 bases lining up with TRBD1. The ends lost 0 bases at V and 4 bases at J; junction bases unmatched: 5. There are 17 residues in the CDR3. Germline loops: CDR1 KGHSH, CDR2 LQKENI. The CDR3 loop reads CASSPPVGQGGYNEQFF. CDR3 sequence (DNA): TGTGCCAGCTCACCACCGGTGGGACAGGGGGGTTACAATGAGCAGTTCTTC.

In its sample, this clonotype was seen many times. This sequence joins TRBV13 and TRBJ2-5; 9 bases agree with TRBD2. The CDR3 contains 16 residues. CDR1 and CDR2 from the germline V gene are PRHDT and FYEKMQ (reference sequence). V shed 5 bases and J 0 bases; nucleotides not matched to a gene: 7. The CDR3 DNA reads TGTGCCAGCAGCAAGAATTTAGCGGGAGACCAAGAGACCCAGTACTTC. It yields the protein CASSKNLAGDQETQYF.

This clonotype was counted only a few times. The chain has TRBV20-1 and TRBJ2-1; perhaps TRBD2 as D (5 bases). Deletions cut 3 bases from V and 4 bases from J, with 16 bases between. The germline CDR1 and CDR2 sequences are DFQATT and SNEGSKA (reference sequence). This CDR3 region has 15 residues. For the CDR3, the DNA is TGCAGTGCTAGTGGGGTGGCTAGAGGGTACAATGAGCAGTTCTTC. It translates to CSASGVARGYNEQFF.

In this sample, this clonotype turned up a few times. This sequence joins TRBV29-1 and TRBJ2-5; D is ambiguous. The CDR3 length is 12 residues. Per germline, CDR1 SQVTM and CDR2 ANQGSEA. V was trimmed by 4 bases and J by 1 base, leaving 7 bases between them. The CDR3 region has the DNA TGCAGCGTTGGGGCAGGCCAAGAGACCCAGTACTTC. Translating gives CSVGAGQETQYF.

The J gene is TRBJ1-2, the V gene TRBV20-1; 7 bases align to TRBD1. J was trimmed by 8 bases and V by 0 bases; bases with no gene match: 9. There are 14 residues in the CDR3. CDR1 is DFQATT and CDR2 is SNEGSKA in the germline V gene (reference sequence). Here the CDR3 reads CSARDRGRVNGYTF. The CDR3 region has the DNA TGCAGTGCTAGAGACAGGGGGAGGGTGAACGGCTACACCTTC.

The CDR3 DNA sequence: TGTGCCAGCAGGGCCGGGGCCACTCGCTCCAATGAGCAGTTCTTC. Protein product: CASRAGATRSNEQFF. The chain uses TRBV6-1 and TRBJ2-1; either TRBD1 or TRBD2 may supply D (5 bases each). V was trimmed by 6 bases and J by 6 bases, leaving 18 bases between them. In germline, CDR1 is MNHNS, CDR2 SASEGT. The CDR3 has 15 amino acids.

CDR3 protein: CASRPLAGVTQYF. For the CDR3, the DNA is TGTGCCAGCCGCCCGCTAGCGGGAGTTACGCAGTATTTT. The genes are TRBV7-3 and TRBJ2-3; 10 positions agree with TRBD2. Unmatched junction bases numbered 7, after V lost 8 bases and J lost 8 bases. Germline CDR1 and CDR2: SGHTA and FQGTGA. CDR3 length equals 13 residues.

This clonotype was seen at least ten times. V is TRBV7-2 and J is TRBJ2-7; TRBD2 aligns across 12 bases. This CDR3 contains 14 residues. CDR1 is SGHTA and CDR2 is FQGNSA in the germline V gene. Trimming removed 4 bases from V and 4 bases from J; junction bases left unmatched: 2. The CDR3 DNA sequence: TGTGCCAGCAGCTCCCTAGCGGGAGGGTACGAGCAGTACTTC. Encoded protein: CASSSLAGGYEQYF.

The chain is built from TRBV20-1 and TRBJ2-7; 10 bases match TRBD2. CDR3 length equals 14 residues. V dropped 3 bases and J dropped 3; count of bases not matched to a gene: 5. Germline CDR1 is DFQATT and CDR2 is SNEGSKA (reference sequence). CDR3 bases: TGCAGTGCTAGGGTAGCGGGAGGTTTCTACGAGCAGTACTTC. Amino acid sequence: CSARVAGGFYEQYF.

Many counts were recorded for this clonotype. The V call is TRBV27, the J call TRBJ2-7; TRBD1 agrees at 9 bases. The J segment lost 2 bases and the V segment lost 3 bases, leaving 2 bases of the junction unmatched. CDR1 and CDR2 from the germline V gene are MNHEY and SMNVEV (reference sequence). This CDR3 spans 14 amino acids. CDR3 region: CASSFGDRAYEQYF. In DNA, the CDR3 is TGTGCCAGCAGTTTCGGGGACAGGGCCTACGAGCAGTACTTC.

V usage is TRBV30 and J usage is TRBJ2-7; D may be TRBD2 (6 bases). The V gene's germline CDR1 is GTSNPN and CDR2 SVGIG (reference sequence). This CDR3 contains 14 residues. V lost 5 bases and J lost 0, with 14 bases in between. The CDR3 sequence is CAWRPPGSSYEQYF. Here the CDR3 DNA reads TGTGCCTGGCGTCCCCCCGGGAGCTCCTACGAGCAGTACTTC.

The V call is TRBV7-9, the J call TRBJ2-6; perhaps TRBD2 as D (7 bases). This CDR3 is 18 amino acids long. V dropped 5 bases and J dropped 0 bases, with 17 bases sitting between them. Germline V gene data show CDR1 as SEHNR and CDR2 as FQNEAQ (reference sequence). The CDR3 protein is CASSPRGAGSSGANVLTF. CDR3 DNA sequence: TGTGCCAGCAGCCCCAGGGGAGCGGGGAGCTCTGGGGCCAACGTCCTGACTTTC.

The chain combines TRBV4-1 with TRBJ2-7, with D possibly matching TRBD2 (5 bases). Germline CDR1 and CDR2: MGHRA and YSYEKL. Deletions cut 3 bases from V and 6 bases from J, with 12 bases between. The CDR3 consists of 13 residues. In nucleotides, the CDR3 is TGCGCCAGCAGCCACCGAGGGATTCGCGAGCAGTACTTC. Translated, it gives CASSHRGIREQYF.